Presented here are 6 T cell receptor beta chains from one specimen sequenced in a study of CD8+ T cells in alopecia areata. The sequencing template was cDNA reverse transcribed from extracted RNA. Profiled with immunoSEQ multiplex PCR; TCRdb holds only in-frame clones, not every one. The sample includes around 130,000 clones, around 60% of them seen just once. Sequenced material: CD4+ T cells sorted from blood, taken at week 0. The receptors stem from a human donor with alopecia areata.

This rearrangement joins TRBV27 to TRBJ2-3, with unresolved D. The germline V gene encodes CDR1 MNHEY and CDR2 SMNVEV (reference sequence). With 5 bases removed from V and 5 bases from J, the gap between germline ends came to 8 bases. CDR3 length equals 12 residues. The DNA of the CDR3 is TGTGCCAGCAGTCGGTATGGAGATACGCAGTATTTT. It is translated as CASSRYGDTQYF.

The rearrangement links TRBV5-4 to TRBJ1-6; D not resolved. The V and J ends lost 0 bases and 8 bases respectively, with 9 bases between them. This CDR3 has 14 residues. Germline V gene lookup returns CDR1 SGHNT and CDR2 YYREEE (reference sequence). CDR3 in DNA: TGTGCCAGCAGCTTGGCGGCACCGGATTCACCCCTCCACTTT. It translates to CASSLAAPDSPLHF.

This clone appeared a few times. V gene TRBV4-1 combines with J gene TRBJ1-1, with D tentatively TRBD1 (6 bases). In germline, CDR1 is MGHRA, CDR2 YSYEKL. CDR3 length: 18 residues. V lost 0 bases and J lost 0, with 17 bases in between. The CDR3 loop is CASSQDFLGDTMNTEAFF. CDR3 nucleotide sequence: TGCGCCAGCAGCCAAGATTTTTTGGGGGACACCATGAACACTGAAGCTTTCTTT.

The chain uses TRBV14 and TRBJ1-5; TRBD1 is a possible D gene (6 bases). Germline CDR1 SGHDN, CDR2 FVKESK. V lost 4 bases to trimming and J lost 0 bases, with 16 bases between them. This CDR3 spans 17 amino acids. The CDR3, as DNA: TGTGCCAGCAGCCCCACTGGGGGCCATTATAGCAATCAGCCCCAGCATTTT. This sequence encodes CASSPTGGHYSNQPQHF.

V gene TRBV19 combines with J gene TRBJ1-1; D uncertain. CDR3 length: 11 residues. CDR1 and CDR2 (germline): LNHDA, SQIVND (reference sequence). V lost 7 bases, J lost 3 bases, and 6 bases lay in between. Here the CDR3 reads CASTSHTEAFF. CDR3 sequence (DNA): TGTGCCAGTACTTCACACACTGAAGCTTTCTTT.

In its sample, this clone was seen a few times. The chain recombines TRBV28 with TRBJ2-3; D call uncertain. This CDR3 has 12 amino acids. Between the trimmed V and J ends, which lost 0 bases and 4 bases, there was a span of 2 bases. Germline values: CDR1 MDHEN, CDR2 SYDVKM. The CDR3 nucleotides read TGTGCCAGCAGTTTATGGTCAGATACGCAGTATTTT. Amino acid sequence: CASSLWSDTQYF.